The 21 T cell receptor beta chains below were found in one sample sequenced in a study of T-cell reconstitution after alpha-beta-depleted transplantation in children. Construction of the TCRbeta library involved unique molecular identifiers. TCRdb fed the PCR reads into MiXCR, producing one record per CDR3 protein. The table includes approximately 230,000 distinct CDR3 sequences, roughly a quarter detected once. The sequencing used PBMCs, collected before TCRalphabeta/CD19-depleted stem cell transplant. The receptors originated from a girl aged 2 to 10 with Fanconi anemia, due to receive a stem cell transplant.

This clonotype was detected a few times. J is TRBJ2-5 and V is TRBV27, with 7 bases matching TRBD1. From germline, CDR1 is MNHEY and CDR2 SMNVEV (reference sequence). The CDR3 contains 14 residues. Germline trimming cut 6 bases from V and 4 bases from J; bases unmatched to any gene: 8. The CDR3 here is CASSRRQGPETQYF. DNA for the CDR3: TGTGCCAGCAGCCGAAGACAGGGTCCAGAGACCCAGTACTTC.

The genes are TRBV7-3 and TRBJ2-1; the D call may be TRBD1 or TRBD2 (6 bases each). V gave up 0 bases and J gave up 3 bases, with 9 bases separating them. Per the germline V gene, CDR1 is SGHTA and CDR2 is FQGTGA. The CDR3 runs to 15 residues. The CDR3 loop reads CASSLTGGHYNEQFF. The CDR3 region has the DNA TGTGCCAGCAGCTTAACCGGGGGCCACTACAATGAGCAGTTCTTC.

The chain joins TRBV29-1 to TRBJ2-1, with D perhaps TRBD1 (5 bases). From germline, CDR1 is SQVTM and CDR2 ANQGSEA. The V end lost 5 bases, the J end lost 7 bases, and 15 bases lay between the germline ends. CDR3 size: 13 residues. This CDR3 reads CSVWKGIQNEQFF. The CDR3 region has the DNA TGCAGCGTTTGGAAGGGGATCCAAAATGAGCAGTTCTTC.

This clonotype was counted many times. V and J are TRBV20-1 and TRBJ2-3; D ambiguous. Trimming shortened V by 6 bases and J by 6 bases, and 7 bases separated the two germline ends. Germline V gene lookup returns CDR1 DFQATT and CDR2 SNEGSKA (reference sequence). CDR3 length equals 10 residues. CDR3: CSADWDTQYF. The CDR3 nucleotides are TGCAGTGCCGACTGGGATACGCAGTATTTT.

The table lists this clonotype with a few counts. The chain joins TRBV27 to TRBJ2-3; 9 nucleotides agree with TRBD2. The germline V gene encodes CDR1 MNHEY and CDR2 SMNVEV (reference sequence). The CDR3 runs 18 residues. J lost 5 bases, V lost 2 bases, and 14 bases had no gene match. The CDR3 loop is CASSLIGELGLAVDTQYF. The CDR3 DNA is TGTGCCAGCAGTTTAATCGGAGAATTGGGACTAGCCGTAGATACGCAGTATTTT.

The chain has TRBV5-1 and TRBJ2-1, with D perhaps matching TRBD1 or TRBD2 (6 bases each). This CDR3 contains 18 residues. Germline V gives CDR1 SGHRS, CDR2 YFSETQ. Trimming left V 6 bases short and J 7 bases short, with 29 bases between. DNA of the CDR3: TGCGCCAGCACGAACCGGGGGCCGGATACAAACAGGGTTAATGAGCAGTTCTTC. Translating gives CASTNRGPDTNRVNEQFF.

The J gene is TRBJ2-5, the V gene TRBV29-1; D possibly matches TRBD1 or TRBD2 (5 bases each). Trimming took 6 bases from V and 2 from J, leaving 10 bases between them. Germline values: CDR1 SQVTM, CDR2 ANQGSEA. CDR3 length: 12 residues. The CDR3 loop reads CSVGDGQETQYF. DNA of the CDR3: TGCAGCGTAGGGGACGGACAAGAGACCCAGTACTTC.

This clonotype turned up a few times. This chain joins TRBV6-5 and TRBJ2-3; 10 positions agree with TRBD1. Trimming cost V 0 bases and J 5 bases; bases outside gene matches: 8. The CDR3 length is 17 residues. Germline lookup yields CDR1 MNHEY and CDR2 SVGAGI. Written as DNA, the CDR3 is TGTGCCAGCAGTTACTCCCCACCGGGACAGGGGAGAGATACGCAGTATTTT. Protein: CASSYSPPGQGRDTQYF.

This clonotype showed up many times. The chain has TRBV5-5 and TRBJ2-7; D remains ambiguous. Trimming left V 4 bases short and J 5 bases short, with 19 bases between. The CDR3 totals 15 residues. The germline V gene has CDR1 SGHKS and CDR2 YYEKEE (reference sequence). The CDR3 coding sequence is TGTGCCAGCAGCCAGGTAGACAAGATGCAAAACGAGCAGTACTTC. Its translation: CASSQVDKMQNEQYF.

The V and J genes are TRBV19 and TRBJ1-5; D possibly corresponds to TRBD1 (5 bases). Germline assignment: CDR1 LNHDA and CDR2 SQIVND (reference sequence). V gave up 4 bases and J gave up 2 bases, with 9 bases separating them. This CDR3 has 14 amino acids. The CDR3 protein is CASSRDLGNQPQHF. The CDR3 coding sequence is TGTGCCAGTAGTAGGGACCTCGGCAATCAGCCCCAGCATTTT.

This chain joins TRBV3-1 and TRBJ2-5, with TRBD2 identical over 9 bases. V trimming: 3 bases; J trimming: 5 bases; junction bases outside the gene matches: 7. CDR1 and CDR2 from the germline V gene are LGHDT and YNNKEL (reference sequence). The CDR3 has 15 amino acids. The CDR3 DNA reads as TGTGCCAGCAGCCATTTAGCGGGGGCTGGGGAGACCCAGTACTTC. Translated, it gives CASSHLAGAGETQYF.

This clonotype occurred a few times. V usage is TRBV7-2 and J usage is TRBJ1-5; possibly TRBD1 for D (6 bases). The CDR3 has 15 residues. Germline loops: CDR1 SGHTA, CDR2 FQGNSA. V lost 5 bases to trimming and J lost 4 bases, with 15 bases between them. CDR3 residues: CASSPRDTLNQPQHF. CDR3 bases: TGTGCCAGCAGCCCCCGGGACACATTGAATCAGCCCCAGCATTTT.

This clonotype was seen many times. The chain recombines TRBV6-4 with TRBJ2-1, with 9 bases that match TRBD2. The CDR3 consists of 15 residues. Losses at the gene ends were 1 base for V and 8 bases for J; bases not matched to a gene: 6. Germline lookup yields CDR1 MRHNA and CDR2 SNTAGT. The CDR3 sequence: CASSDFRLADDEQFF. The CDR3, as DNA: TGTGCCAGCAGTGACTTTCGACTAGCGGACGATGAGCAGTTCTTC.

This clonotype was counted at least ten times. This chain uses TRBV5-6 with TRBJ2-5; D is perhaps TRBD1 (6 bases). The ends were cut back, 1 base at V and 5 bases at J, with 15 bases in the middle. The CDR3 spans 15 residues. Germline V gene lookup returns CDR1 SGHDT and CDR2 YYEEEE. The chain's CDR3 is CASSLLPTGRETQYF. CDR3 in DNA: TGTGCCAGCAGCTTGTTACCGACAGGCCGGGAGACCCAGTACTTC. The full variable domain, completed using reference TRBV5-6 and TRBJ2-5, is DAGVTQSPTHLIKTRGQQVTLRCSPKSGHDTVSWYQQALGQGPQFIFQYYEEEERQRGNFPDRFSGHQFPNYSSELNVNALLLGDSALYLCASSLLPTGRETQYFGPGTRLLVL.

This clonotype was observed a handful of times. The gene calls are TRBV29-1 and TRBJ2-1; 13 nucleotides align to TRBD2. Trimming took 4 bases from V and 6 from J; bases not matched to a gene: 9. Looked up from germline, CDR1 is SQVTM and CDR2 is ANQGSEA. The CDR3 has 16 residues. This chain's CDR3 is CSVGVTSGGASNEQFF. The CDR3 nucleotides read TGCAGCGTTGGCGTCACTAGCGGGGGGGCATCCAATGAGCAGTTCTTC.

This clonotype has at least ten counts. The chain carries TRBV12-3 or TRBV12-4 and TRBJ2-2, with 7 bases identical to TRBD2. This CDR3 is 15 amino acids long. J lost 6 bases, V lost 6 bases, and 10 bases had no gene match. Here the CDR3 DNA reads TGTGCCAGCAGGGCGTCGGGCGGGGGAGCCGGGGAGCTGTTTTTT. Its translation is CASRASGGGAGELFF.

V is TRBV11-2 and J is TRBJ2-7; tentatively, D is TRBD1 or TRBD2 (5 bases each). Trimming left V 1 base short and J 10 bases short, with 14 bases between. Germline V CDR1 and CDR2: SGHAT, FQNNGV. The CDR3 has 13 residues. The CDR3: CASSLVLQGEQYF. As DNA, the CDR3 is TGTGCCAGCAGCTTAGTACTCCAGGGAGAACAGTACTTC. Full variable domain (rest looked up from reference TRBV11-2 and TRBJ2-7): EAGVAQSPRYKIIEKRQSVAFWCNPISGHATLYWYQQILGQGPKLLIQFQNNGVVDDSQLPKDRFSAERLKGVDSTLKIQPAKLEDSAVYLCASSLVLQGEQYFGPGTRLTVT.

This sequence joins TRBV29-1 and TRBJ1-2; possible D gene TRBD1, 5 bases. The CDR3 is 11 amino acids. With 0 bases removed from V and 9 bases from J, the gap between germline ends came to 8 bases. Germline V lookup: CDR1 SQVTM, CDR2 ANQGSEA. The CDR3 DNA reads TGCAGCGTTGAAGACCCAGGGAGCTACACCTTC. Translated: CSVEDPGSYTF.

V and J are TRBV15 and TRBJ2-1, with D uncertain. The V end was cut by 3 bases, the J end by 8 bases, with 5 bases between. CDR3 length equals 11 residues. Germline V gives CDR1 LNHNV, CDR2 YYDKDF (reference sequence). The CDR3 reads CATSRSYEQFF. Here the CDR3 DNA reads TGTGCCACCAGCAGGAGCTATGAGCAGTTCTTC.

The chain uses TRBV7-6 and TRBJ2-7; D unclear. The CDR3 sequence is 13 residues long. The ends were cut back, 5 bases at V and 2 bases at J, with 10 bases in the middle. The germline gives CDR1 SGHVS, CDR2 FNYEAQ. The CDR3: CASSMNRAYEQYF. The DNA of the CDR3 is TGTGCCAGCAGCATGAATAGGGCCTACGAGCAGTACTTC.

This clonotype was seen many times. The chain couples TRBV29-1 to TRBJ2-5; 12 bases fit TRBD2. V shed 3 bases and J 4 bases; nucleotides not matched to a gene: 12. This CDR3 region has 17 residues. The germline V gene has CDR1 SQVTM and CDR2 ANQGSEA. CDR3 nucleotides: TGCAGCGTTGATTACGGTACTAGCGGGAGGTCGGGAGAGACCCAGTACTTC. Protein: CSVDYGTSGRSGETQYF.